A single sample gave rise to the 21 T cell receptor beta chains below, sequenced in a study of human T cells and chemical hapten exposure (dated by TCRdb to the early 2020s). Receptor amplification or capture employed RACE. Reads for this sample came from a NextSeq 500. TCRdb reran the public reads through fastp at Q25 and MiXCR, keeping productive beta chains. Every distinct CDR3 protein forms one entry, paired with its most common genes and DNA. This sample holds approximately 110,000 distinct CDR3 sequences; approximately 11% were observed only once. Roughly 3.5% of the sample comes from the top ten. The time point label, read with the paper, signifies: patch test 1, 2 weeks after DPC sensitization. This specimen's treatment or condition label, interpreted: therapeutic diphenylcyclopropenone sensitization with weekly scalp DPC. The material sequenced was whole blood, taken in connection with sensitization to the hapten diphenylcyclopropenone (DPC). The receptors shown here come from a woman aged 40 to 49 with alopecia areata. Some clones in this sample may be carry-over from other donors' samples.

The chain uses TRBV2 and TRBJ2-7; possible D gene TRBD1, 5 bases. This CDR3 is 15 amino acids long. The V gene lost 0 bases and the J gene lost 2 bases, with 11 bases spanning the gap. The V gene's germline CDR1 is SNHLY and CDR2 FYNNEI. The CDR3 sequence: CASSEAWGLTYEQYF. CDR3 sequence (DNA): TGTGCCAGCAGTGAAGCCTGGGGCCTCACCTACGAGCAGTACTTC.

The chain has TRBV7-2 and TRBJ2-7, with a tentative D call TRBD1 (6 bases). CDR1 SGHTA and CDR2 FQGNSA come from the germline V gene. V was cut by 2 bases and J by 5 bases, with 16 bases left in between. This CDR3 has 15 amino acids. The DNA of the CDR3 is TGTGCCAGCAGCTTACAGACAGGACTCTCGAACGAGCAGTACTTC. Its protein is CASSLQTGLSNEQYF.

The V call is TRBV7-2, the J call TRBJ1-2; no clear D gene. Trimming removed 1 base at V and 3 bases at J, with 6 bases between. This CDR3 comprises 13 residues. The V gene's germline CDR1 is SGHTA and CDR2 FQGNSA. CDR3 coding DNA: TGTGCCAGCAGCTTAGTCCGGGACTATGGCTACACCTTC. It translates to CASSLVRDYGYTF.

This clonotype was picked up many times. The chain employs TRBV5-1 and TRBJ2-7; D gene unclear. Germline V gene lookup returns CDR1 SGHRS and CDR2 YFSETQ. The length of the CDR3 is 14 residues. The V end lost 1 base, the J end lost 7 bases, and 15 bases lay between the germline ends. CDR3 sequence reads: CASSLTPGEREQYF. Written as DNA, the CDR3 is TGCGCCAGCAGCTTGACCCCCGGAGAGAGGGAGCAGTACTTC.

This clonotype came up many times. This rearrangement joins TRBV7-3 to TRBJ1-1; D might be TRBD1 (5 bases). The V gene lost 2 bases and the J gene lost 1 base, with 8 bases spanning the gap. The V gene's germline CDR1 is SGHTA and CDR2 FQGTGA. The CDR3 sequence is 14 residues long. The CDR3 is CASSLSGQNTEAFF. DNA of the CDR3: TGTGCCAGCAGCTTATCCGGACAGAACACTGAAGCTTTCTTT.

This clonotype has more than one count but fewer than ten. The V and J genes are TRBV6-1 and TRBJ1-4, with 7 bases lining up with TRBD1. Germline lookup yields CDR1 MNHNS and CDR2 SASEGT. This CDR3 region has 14 residues. The junction had 3 bases not matched to a gene; V was cut back by 4 bases and J by 4 bases. The CDR3 nucleotides are TGTGCCAGCAGTGGGGACAGAGGTAATGAAAAACTGTTTTTT. It encodes CASSGDRGNEKLFF.

The chain links TRBV6-2 or TRBV6-3 to TRBJ1-1; 7 bases align to TRBD1. The junction had 6 bases not matched to a gene; V was cut back by 2 bases and J by 0 bases. CDR1 MNHEY and CDR2 SVGEGT come from the germline V gene. There are 16 residues in the CDR3. The CDR3 DNA is TGTGCCAGCAGTTACGTGACAGGGTGGGTGAACACTGAAGCTTTCTTT. Protein sequence: CASSYVTGWVNTEAFF.

This clonotype was picked up many times. The chain couples TRBV7-2 to TRBJ1-3, with 7 positions matching TRBD1. CDR1 and CDR2 (germline): SGHTA, FQGNSA. The trim removed 5 bases at V and 2 bases at J, leaving 3 bases unmatched. CDR3 length: 14 amino acids. The CDR3 region is CASSPTGTGNTIYF. The CDR3 DNA sequence: TGTGCCAGCAGCCCGACAGGGACTGGAAACACCATATATTTT.

This clonotype was picked up many times. The rearrangement joins TRBV19 to TRBJ1-5; TRBD1 is a possible D gene (6 bases). V lost 10 bases, J lost 7 bases, and 14 bases lay in between. Germline assignment: CDR1 LNHDA and CDR2 SQIVND (reference sequence). The CDR3 consists of 12 residues. The chain's CDR3 is CATRGEYQPQHF. The DNA of the CDR3 is TGTGCCACCAGGGGTGAATACCAGCCCCAGCATTTT.

The V and J genes are TRBV6-2 or TRBV6-3 and TRBJ2-7, with 8 bases lining up with TRBD2. The CDR3 has 14 amino acids. Germline loops: CDR1 MNHEY, CDR2 SVGEGT. J was trimmed by 2 bases and V by 4 bases; bases with no gene match: 4. The DNA for the CDR3 is TGTGCCAGCAGTTTCGGACTAGCAGCCTACGAGCAGTACTTC. It translates to CASSFGLAAYEQYF.

This chain uses TRBV30 with TRBJ2-7, with TRBD2 identical over 8 bases. Per the germline V gene, CDR1 is GTSNPN and CDR2 is SVGIG (reference sequence). V shed 5 bases, J shed 2 bases, and the junction held 11 bases outside the gene matches. The CDR3 length is 15 residues. CDR3: CAWSGGGPGTYEQYF. The CDR3 bases are TGTGCCTGGTCGGGCGGGGGGCCAGGGACCTACGAGCAGTACTTC. Drawing the rest from reference TRBV30 and TRBJ2-7, the complete variable domain is SQTIHQWPATLVQPVGSPLSLECTVEGTSNPNLYWYRQAAGRGLQLLFYSVGIGQISSEVPQNLSASRPQDRQFILSSKKLLLSDSGFYLCAWSGGGPGTYEQYFGPGTRLTVT.

This clonotype was seen more than once but under ten times. V usage is TRBV10-1 and J usage is TRBJ2-1; a possible D gene is TRBD2 (5 bases). The germline V gene has CDR1 WNHNN and CDR2 SYGVQD (reference sequence). V lost 6 bases and J 6 bases, leaving 9 bases between the germline ends. CDR3 length equals 12 residues. CDR3 sequence: CASRDFSNEQFF. Here the CDR3 DNA reads TGCGCCAGCAGGGACTTTTCCAATGAGCAGTTCTTC.

The chain carries TRBV10-3 and TRBJ2-6, with 7 nucleotides matching TRBD1. In germline, CDR1 is ENHRY, CDR2 SYGVKD. J lost 0 bases, V lost 5 bases, and 10 bases had no gene match. This CDR3 is 18 amino acids long. This CDR3 reads CAISQDRQGSSGANVLTF. In DNA, the CDR3 is TGTGCCATCAGTCAGGACAGGCAAGGCAGCTCTGGGGCCAACGTCCTGACTTTC.

This clonotype was counted at least ten times. The gene calls are TRBV7-2 and TRBJ1-1; D unresolved. The V end was cut by 5 bases, the J end by 1 base, with 8 bases between. Germline lookup yields CDR1 SGHTA and CDR2 FQGNSA. The CDR3 is 13 amino acids. The CDR3, as DNA: TGTGCCAGCAGCCCCGACAAGAACACTGAAGCTTTCTTT. Residues: CASSPDKNTEAFF.

This clonotype was observed at least ten times. The chain recombines TRBV6-2 or TRBV6-3 with TRBJ2-5; D gene uncertain. Germline CDR1 MNHEY, CDR2 SVGEGT. This CDR3 is 14 amino acids long. The V gene lost 4 bases and the J gene lost 1 base, with 10 bases spanning the gap. The CDR3 loop is CASSSPSLQETQYF. The DNA of the CDR3 is TGTGCCAGCAGTTCGCCCAGCCTCCAAGAGACCCAGTACTTC.

The chain is built from TRBV28 and TRBJ2-1; 9 positions match TRBD2. Germline V gene lookup returns CDR1 MDHEN and CDR2 SYDVKM. Trimming at V came to 7 bases and at J to 9 bases, leaving 10 bases not matched to a gene. The CDR3 consists of 14 residues. DNA for the CDR3: TGTGCCAGCAAGACGGCGGGAGGGCCGACTGAGCAGTTCTTC. Translation gives CASKTAGGPTEQFF.

The sample holds many counts of this clonotype. The chain joins TRBV29-1 to TRBJ2-6, with D possibly TRBD1 on 5 matching bases. CDR1 and CDR2 from the germline V gene are SQVTM and ANQGSEA. CDR3 length: 12 amino acids. V was clipped by 3 bases and J by 11 bases, with 11 bases between them. CDR3 DNA sequence: TGCAGCGTTGAGGGCAGGGCTGACGTCCTGACTTTC. The encoded protein is CSVEGRADVLTF.

This clonotype was found a few times. The chain is built from TRBV18 and TRBJ2-1; D unresolved. V was cut by 3 bases and J by 5 bases, with 5 bases left in between. Germline V CDR1 and CDR2: KGHSH, LQKENI. The CDR3 totals 12 residues. CDR3 sequence (DNA): TGTGCCAGCTCACCGGCCGACAATGAGCAGTTCTTC. This codes for CASSPADNEQFF.

The chain employs TRBV4-3 and TRBJ2-7; the match to TRBD1 covers 9 bases. Germline CDR1 reads LGHNA; CDR2 reads YSLEER. The CDR3 sequence is 14 residues long. With 6 bases clipped from V and 4 bases from J, the junction kept 7 bases outside the gene matches. The CDR3 DNA is TGCGCCAGCAGTCGGGGACAGGGAAAATACGAGCAGTACTTC. This encodes CASSRGQGKYEQYF.

This clonotype was seen ten or more times. The chain has TRBV12-3 or TRBV12-4 and TRBJ2-5; a weak D match, TRBD1 (7 bases). Trimming stripped 6 bases from V and 1 base from J, with 12 bases between. There are 14 residues in the CDR3. The CDR3 is CASREGQLQETQYF. CDR3 DNA: TGTGCCAGCAGGGAGGGACAGCTCCAAGAGACCCAGTACTTC.

This clonotype came up many times. The chain employs TRBV2 and TRBJ2-2, with D possibly TRBD2 on 6 matching bases. CDR3 length: 15 amino acids. Germline-derived CDR1 and CDR2 are SNHLY and FYNNEI. Trimming pared 3 bases from V and 5 bases from J, leaving 13 bases between. CDR3 residues: CASSEVAGRTGELFF. CDR3 in DNA: TGTGCCAGCAGTGAGGTCGCAGGGAGGACCGGGGAGCTGTTTTTT.